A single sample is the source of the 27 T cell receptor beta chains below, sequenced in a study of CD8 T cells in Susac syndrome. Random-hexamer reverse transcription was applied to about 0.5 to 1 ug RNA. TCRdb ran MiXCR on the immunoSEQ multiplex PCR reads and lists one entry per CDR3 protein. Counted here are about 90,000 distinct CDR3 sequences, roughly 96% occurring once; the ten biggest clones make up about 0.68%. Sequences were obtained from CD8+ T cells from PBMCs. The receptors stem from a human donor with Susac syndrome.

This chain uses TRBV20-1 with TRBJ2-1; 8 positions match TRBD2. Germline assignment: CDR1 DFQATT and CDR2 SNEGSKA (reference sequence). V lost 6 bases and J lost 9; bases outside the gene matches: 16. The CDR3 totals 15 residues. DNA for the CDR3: TGCAGTGCGGTTGTTCTGCAGCGGGGGCATCGTGAGCAGTTCTTC. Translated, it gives CSAVVLQRGHREQFF.

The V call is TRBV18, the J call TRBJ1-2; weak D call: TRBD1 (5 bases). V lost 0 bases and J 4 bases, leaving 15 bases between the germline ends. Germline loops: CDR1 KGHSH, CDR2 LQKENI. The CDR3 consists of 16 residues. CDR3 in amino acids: CASSPPEKGVLYGYTF. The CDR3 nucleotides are TGTGCCAGCTCACCACCGGAGAAAGGGGTACTCTATGGCTACACCTTC.

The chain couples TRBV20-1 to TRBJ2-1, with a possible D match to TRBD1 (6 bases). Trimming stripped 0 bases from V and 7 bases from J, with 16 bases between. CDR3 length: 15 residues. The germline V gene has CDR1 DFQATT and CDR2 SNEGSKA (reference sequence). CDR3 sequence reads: CSARDLGTPRNEQFF. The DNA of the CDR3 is TGCAGTGCTAGAGATCTTGGGACACCCCGAAATGAGCAGTTCTTC.

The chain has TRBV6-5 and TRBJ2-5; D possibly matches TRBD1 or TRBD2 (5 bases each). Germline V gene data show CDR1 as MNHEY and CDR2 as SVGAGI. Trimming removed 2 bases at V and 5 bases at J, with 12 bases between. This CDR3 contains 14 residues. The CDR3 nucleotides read TGTGCCAGCAGTTACCTAGGGACCTCGGAGACCCAGTACTTC. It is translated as CASSYLGTSETQYF.

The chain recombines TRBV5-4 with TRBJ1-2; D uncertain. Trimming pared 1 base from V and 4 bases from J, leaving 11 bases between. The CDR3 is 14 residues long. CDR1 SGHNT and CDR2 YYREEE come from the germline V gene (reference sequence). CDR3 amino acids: CASSLRHAIYGYTF. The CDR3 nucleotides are TGTGCCAGCAGCTTGAGACACGCCATCTATGGCTACACCTTC.

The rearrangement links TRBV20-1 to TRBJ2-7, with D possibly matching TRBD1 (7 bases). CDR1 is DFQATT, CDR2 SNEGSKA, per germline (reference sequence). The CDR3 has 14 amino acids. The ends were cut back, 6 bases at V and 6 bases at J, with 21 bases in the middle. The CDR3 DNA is TGCAGTGCCGGGGGACAGTCCCTCTCGGGCGAGCAGTACTTC. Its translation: CSAGGQSLSGEQYF.

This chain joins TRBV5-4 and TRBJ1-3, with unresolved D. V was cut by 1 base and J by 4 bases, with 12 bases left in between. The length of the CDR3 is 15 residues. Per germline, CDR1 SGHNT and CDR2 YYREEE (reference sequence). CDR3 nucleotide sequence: TGTGCCAGCAGCTTGAGGCCACAGCAAGGAAACACCATATATTTT. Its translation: CASSLRPQQGNTIYF.

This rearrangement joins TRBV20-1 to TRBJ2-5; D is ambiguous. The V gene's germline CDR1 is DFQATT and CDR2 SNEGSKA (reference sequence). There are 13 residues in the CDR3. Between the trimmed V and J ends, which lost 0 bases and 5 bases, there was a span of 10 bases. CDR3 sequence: CSARDDMRETQYF. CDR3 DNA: TGCAGTGCTAGAGACGACATGAGGGAGACCCAGTACTTC.

CDR3 nucleotides: TGTGCCAGCACTCCGCTCGACAGGGGAAGGGACTATGGCTACACCTTC. Its translation is CASTPLDRGRDYGYTF. The chain couples TRBV27 to TRBJ1-2, with TRBD1 matching over 8 bases. V dropped 7 bases and J dropped 3; count of bases not matched to a gene: 13. The CDR3 has 16 amino acids. Looked up from germline, CDR1 is MNHEY and CDR2 is SMNVEV (reference sequence).

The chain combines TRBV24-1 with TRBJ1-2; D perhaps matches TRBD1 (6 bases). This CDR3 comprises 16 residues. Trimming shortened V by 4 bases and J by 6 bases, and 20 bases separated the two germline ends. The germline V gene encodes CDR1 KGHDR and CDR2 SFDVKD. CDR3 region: CATSDEHTGLRHGYTF. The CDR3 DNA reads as TGTGCCACCAGTGACGAACATACAGGGCTGAGGCATGGCTACACCTTC.

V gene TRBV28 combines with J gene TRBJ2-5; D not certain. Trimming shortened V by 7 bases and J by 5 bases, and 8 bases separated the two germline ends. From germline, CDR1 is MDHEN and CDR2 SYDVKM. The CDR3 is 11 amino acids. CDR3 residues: CASISQETQYF. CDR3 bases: TGTGCCAGCATCAGTCAGGAGACCCAGTACTTC. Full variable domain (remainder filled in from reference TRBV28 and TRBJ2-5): DVKVTQSSRYLVKRTGEKVFLECVQDMDHENMFWYRQDPGLGLRLIYFSYDVKMKEKGDIPEGYSVSREKKERFSLILESASTNQTSMYLCASISQETQYFGPGTRLLVL.

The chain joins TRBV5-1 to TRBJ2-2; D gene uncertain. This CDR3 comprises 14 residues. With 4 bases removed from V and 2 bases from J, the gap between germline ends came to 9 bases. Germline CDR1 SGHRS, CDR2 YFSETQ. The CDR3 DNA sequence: TGCGCCAGCAGCCCCCTTGGAAACACCGGGGAGCTGTTTTTT. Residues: CASSPLGNTGELFF. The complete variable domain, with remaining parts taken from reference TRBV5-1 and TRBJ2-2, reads KAGVTQTPRYLIKTRGQQVTLSCSPISGHRSVSWYQQTPGQGLQFLFEYFSETQRNKGNFPGRFSGRQFSNSRSEMNVSTLELGDSALYLCASSPLGNTGELFFGEGSRLTVL.

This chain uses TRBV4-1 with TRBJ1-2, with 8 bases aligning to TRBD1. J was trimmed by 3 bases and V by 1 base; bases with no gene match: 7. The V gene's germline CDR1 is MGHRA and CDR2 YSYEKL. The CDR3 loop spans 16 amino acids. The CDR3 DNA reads TGCGCCAGCAGCCAAGTGTCCCAGGGGGCTGACTATGGCTACACCTTC. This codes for CASSQVSQGADYGYTF.

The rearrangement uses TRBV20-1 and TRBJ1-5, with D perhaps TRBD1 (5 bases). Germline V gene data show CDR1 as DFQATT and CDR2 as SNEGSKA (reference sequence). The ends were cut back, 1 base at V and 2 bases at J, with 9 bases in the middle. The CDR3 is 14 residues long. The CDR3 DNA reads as TGCAGTGCTAGAGGGGGCGAAGGCAATCAGCCCCAGCATTTT. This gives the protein CSARGGEGNQPQHF.

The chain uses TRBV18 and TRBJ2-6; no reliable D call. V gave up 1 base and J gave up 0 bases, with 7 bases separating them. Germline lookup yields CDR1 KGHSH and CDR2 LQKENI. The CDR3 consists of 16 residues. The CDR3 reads CASSPLRISGANVLTF. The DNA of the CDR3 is TGTGCCAGCTCACCACTGCGGATCTCTGGGGCCAACGTCCTGACTTTC.

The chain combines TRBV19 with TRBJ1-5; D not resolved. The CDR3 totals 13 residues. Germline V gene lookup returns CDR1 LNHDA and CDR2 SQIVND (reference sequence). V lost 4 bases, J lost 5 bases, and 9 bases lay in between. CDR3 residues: CASSTAPYQPQHF. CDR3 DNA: TGTGCCAGTAGTACGGCCCCGTATCAGCCCCAGCATTTT.

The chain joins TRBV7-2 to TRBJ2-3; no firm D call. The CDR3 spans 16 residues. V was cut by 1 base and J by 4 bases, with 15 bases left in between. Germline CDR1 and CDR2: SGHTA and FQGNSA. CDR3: CASSLDSGVPPDTQYF. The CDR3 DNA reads TGTGCCAGCAGCTTAGATAGTGGGGTCCCACCAGATACGCAGTATTTT.

This CDR3 reads CSAATGAGPSNQPQHF. The CDR3 DNA is TGCAGTGCTGCGACGGGGGCAGGACCTAGCAATCAGCCCCAGCATTTT. V and J are TRBV20-1 and TRBJ1-5; D might be TRBD1 (6 bases). The CDR3 runs to 16 residues. CDR1 and CDR2 from the germline V gene are DFQATT and SNEGSKA (reference sequence). Trimming pared 5 bases from V and 0 bases from J, leaving 17 bases between.

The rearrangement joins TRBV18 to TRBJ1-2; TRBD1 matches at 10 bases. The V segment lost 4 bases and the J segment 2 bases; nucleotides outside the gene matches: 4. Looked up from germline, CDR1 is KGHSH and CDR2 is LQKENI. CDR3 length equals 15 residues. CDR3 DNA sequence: TGTGCCAGCTCACTTGGGACAGGGGAGAACTATGGCTACACCTTC. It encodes CASSLGTGENYGYTF.

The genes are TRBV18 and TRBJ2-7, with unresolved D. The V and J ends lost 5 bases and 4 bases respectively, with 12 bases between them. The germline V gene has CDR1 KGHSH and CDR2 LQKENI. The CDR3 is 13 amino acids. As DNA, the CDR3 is TGTGCCAGCTCATTGGCAATCGGGTACGAGCAGTACTTC. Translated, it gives CASSLAIGYEQYF.

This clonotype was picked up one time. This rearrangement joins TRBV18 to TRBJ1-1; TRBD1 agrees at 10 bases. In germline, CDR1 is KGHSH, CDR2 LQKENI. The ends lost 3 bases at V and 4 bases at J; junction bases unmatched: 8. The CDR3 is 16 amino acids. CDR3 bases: TGTGCCAGCTCACCCCAGTCCAGGACAGGGGGCACTGAAGCTTTCTTT. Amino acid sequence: CASSPQSRTGGTEAFF.

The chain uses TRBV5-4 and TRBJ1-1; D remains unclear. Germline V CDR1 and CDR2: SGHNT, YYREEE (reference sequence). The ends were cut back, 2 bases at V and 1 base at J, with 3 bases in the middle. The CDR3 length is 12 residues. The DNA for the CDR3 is TGTGCCAGCAGCTTCAGGAACACTGAAGCTTTCTTT. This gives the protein CASSFRNTEAFF.

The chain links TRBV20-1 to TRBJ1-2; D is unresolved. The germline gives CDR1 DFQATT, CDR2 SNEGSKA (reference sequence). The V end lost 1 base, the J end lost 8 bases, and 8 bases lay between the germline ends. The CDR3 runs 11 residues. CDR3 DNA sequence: TGCAGTGCTAGAGGAGACTTCGGCTACACCTTC. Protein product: CSARGDFGYTF.

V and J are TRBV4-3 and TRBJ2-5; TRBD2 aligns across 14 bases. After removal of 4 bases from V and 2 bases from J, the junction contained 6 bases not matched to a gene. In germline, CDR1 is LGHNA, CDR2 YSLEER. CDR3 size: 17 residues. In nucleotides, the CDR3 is TGCGCCAGCAGCCTTCGGACTAGCGGGGGGAGGCAAGAGACCCAGTACTTC. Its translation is CASSLRTSGGRQETQYF.

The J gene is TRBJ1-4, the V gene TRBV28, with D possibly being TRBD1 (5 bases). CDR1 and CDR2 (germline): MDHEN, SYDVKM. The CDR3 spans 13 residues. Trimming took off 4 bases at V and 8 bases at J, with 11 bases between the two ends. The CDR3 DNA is TGTGCCAGCAGTTCCGGGAGGGGCGAAAAACTGTTTTTT. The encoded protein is CASSSGRGEKLFF.

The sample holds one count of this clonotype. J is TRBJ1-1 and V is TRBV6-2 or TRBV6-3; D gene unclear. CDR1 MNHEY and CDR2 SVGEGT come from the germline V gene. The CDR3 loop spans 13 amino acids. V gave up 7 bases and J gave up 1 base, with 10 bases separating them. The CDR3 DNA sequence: TGTGCCAGCATACTGAAAAGGAACACTGAAGCTTTCTTT. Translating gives CASILKRNTEAFF.

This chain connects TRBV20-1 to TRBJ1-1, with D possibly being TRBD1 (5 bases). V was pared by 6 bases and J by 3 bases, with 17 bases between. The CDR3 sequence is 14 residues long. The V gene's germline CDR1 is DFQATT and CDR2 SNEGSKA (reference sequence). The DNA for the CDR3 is TGCAGTGCCCAAAGCCGGGACGGATACACTGAAGCTTTCTTT. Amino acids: CSAQSRDGYTEAFF.